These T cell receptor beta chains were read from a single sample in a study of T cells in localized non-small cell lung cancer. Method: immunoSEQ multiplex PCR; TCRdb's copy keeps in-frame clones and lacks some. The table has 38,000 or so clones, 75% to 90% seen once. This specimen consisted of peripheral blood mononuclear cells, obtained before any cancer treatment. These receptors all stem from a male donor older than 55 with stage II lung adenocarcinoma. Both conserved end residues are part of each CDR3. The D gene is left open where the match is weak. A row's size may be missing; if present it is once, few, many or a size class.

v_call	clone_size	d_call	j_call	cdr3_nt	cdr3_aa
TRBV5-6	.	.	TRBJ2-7	TGTGCCAGCAGCTCCTACTACGAGCAGTACTTC	CASSSYYEQYF
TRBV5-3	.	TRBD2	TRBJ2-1	TGTGCCAGAAGCCAACCACTAAAATCTCCGACTAGCGGGAGAATCAATGAGCAGTTCTTC	CARSQPLKSPTSGRINEQFF
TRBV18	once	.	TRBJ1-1	TGTACCAGCTCACCAGCCGGGACACTAAACACTGAAGCTTTCTTT	CTSSPAGTLNTEAFF
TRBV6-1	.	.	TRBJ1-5	TGTGCCAGCAGTGAATTCACCGGGACCGAGCTTCCCCAGCATTTT	CASSEFTGTELPQHF
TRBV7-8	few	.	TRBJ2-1	TGTGCCAGCAGACCAGGGTTTGGCAATGAGCAGTTCTTC	CASRPGFGNEQFF
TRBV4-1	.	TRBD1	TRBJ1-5	TGCGCCAGCAGCCAAGGGGGACAGCTCTATCAGCCCCAGCATTTT	CASSQGGQLYQPQHF
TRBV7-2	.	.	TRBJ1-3	TGTGCCAGCAGCTTGACAGGCACCTCTGGAAACACCATATATTTT	CASSLTGTSGNTIYF
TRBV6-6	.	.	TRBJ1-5	TGTGCCAGCAGTTGGGGGACCGGCTATAGCAATCAGCCCCAGCATTTT	CASSWGTGYSNQPQHF
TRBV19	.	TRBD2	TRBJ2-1	TGTGCCAGTAGTATGGGAACCTCCGGACTAGCGGGAGCTCATACGGCCTATGAGCAGTTCTTC	CASSMGTSGLAGAHTAYEQFF
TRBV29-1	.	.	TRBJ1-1	TGCAGCGGGAAACAGAACACTGAAGCTTTCTTT	CSGKQNTEAFF
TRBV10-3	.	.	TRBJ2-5	TGTGCCATCAGCCCCTCCCCGGGGGCAGGGAGGGAGACCCAGTACTTC	CAISPSPGAGRETQYF
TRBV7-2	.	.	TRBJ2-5	TGTGCCACCGCCGACTCCCCGGCGACTCAGACCCAGTACTTC	CATADSPATQTQYF
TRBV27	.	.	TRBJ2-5	TGTGCCAGCAGTTTAAAAAGCGCCCAAGAGACCCAGTACTTC	CASSLKSAQETQYF
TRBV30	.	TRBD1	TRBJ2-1	TGTGCCTGGAGTGTTGGGACAGGGGGCTACAATGAGCAGTTCTTC	CAWSVGTGGYNEQFF
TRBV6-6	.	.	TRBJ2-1	TGTGCCAGCAGTCCCGGGTCCCCCCGTTACAATGAGCAGTTCTTC	CASSPGSPRYNEQFF
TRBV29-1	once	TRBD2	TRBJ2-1	TGCAGCGTTGATTGGGCGACTAGCGGGGCCCCTGAGCAGTTCTTC	CSVDWATSGAPEQFF
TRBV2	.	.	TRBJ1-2	TGTGCCAGCATAAGATCGGGTTGGGCCTATGGCTACACCTTC	CASIRSGWAYGYTF
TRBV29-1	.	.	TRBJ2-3	TGCAGCGTTGACAGGGTTAGTACAGATACGCAGTATTTT	CSVDRVSTDTQYF
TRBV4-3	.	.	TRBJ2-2	TGCGCCAGCAGCCAAGAAGTGCGGGCGAACACCGGGGAGCTGTTTTTT	CASSQEVRANTGELFF
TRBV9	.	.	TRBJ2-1	TGTGCCAGCAGCCCCGCCGGAGCCTATGAGCAGTTCTTC	CASSPAGAYEQFF
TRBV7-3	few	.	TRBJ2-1	TGTGCCAGCAGCTTAAATCAAGACAATGAGCAGTTCTTC	CASSLNQDNEQFF
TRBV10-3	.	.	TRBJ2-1	TGTGCCATCTCCCTAGGCCACTACAATGAGCAGTTCTTC	CAISLGHYNEQFF
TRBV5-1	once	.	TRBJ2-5	TGCGCCAGCAGCTACGGACAGAAAGAGACCCAGTACTTC	CASSYGQKETQYF
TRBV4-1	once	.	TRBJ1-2	TGCGCCAGCAGCCAAGATAGGACCGACTATGGCTACACCTTC	CASSQDRTDYGYTF
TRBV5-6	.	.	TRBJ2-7	TGTGCCAGCAGCTTGGCCGGGGGAGTGCTTTCATACTACGAGCAGTACTTC	CASSLAGGVLSYYEQYF
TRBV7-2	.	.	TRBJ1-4	TGTGCCAGCAGCCCAAGACCGGTTAAGGGCGAAAAACTGTTTTTT	CASSPRPVKGEKLFF
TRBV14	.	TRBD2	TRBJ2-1	TGTGCCAGCAGCCGGGGGACTAGCGGGAGCTACAATGAGCAGTTCTTC	CASSRGTSGSYNEQFF
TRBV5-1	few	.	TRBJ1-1	TGCGCCAGCAGCTCCCTAGACAGTACGAACACTGAAGCTTTCTTT	CASSSLDSTNTEAFF
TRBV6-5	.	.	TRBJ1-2	TGTGCCACCAGGGTTATCTCTGAGAATGGCTACACCTTC	CATRVISENGYTF
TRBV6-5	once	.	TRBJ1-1	TGTGCCAGCACCCGGGACTCGGGCACTGAAGCTTTCTTT	CASTRDSGTEAFF
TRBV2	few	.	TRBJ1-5	TGTGCCAGCAGTGAAGGGGGGCGGAGGCAGCCCCAGCATTTT	CASSEGGRRQPQHF
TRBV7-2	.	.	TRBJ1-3	TGTGCCAGCAGCTTACAGTCTACCTCTGGAAACACCATATATTTT	CASSLQSTSGNTIYF
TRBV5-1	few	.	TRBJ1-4	TGCGCCAGCAGCTTGGAGGGGAATTCAAATGAAAAACTGTTTTTT	CASSLEGNSNEKLFF
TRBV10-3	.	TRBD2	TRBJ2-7	TGTGCCATCAGTGTAGGGACTAGCGGGAGCTACGAGCAGTACTTC	CAISVGTSGSYEQYF
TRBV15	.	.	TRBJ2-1	TGTGCCACCAGCAGAAACAGGGTTTATGAGCAGTTCTTC	CATSRNRVYEQFF
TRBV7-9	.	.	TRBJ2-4	TGTGCCAGCAGCTTAGTGGAGGGTTCGGACATTCAGTACTTC	CASSLVEGSDIQYF
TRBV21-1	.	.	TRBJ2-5	TGTGCCAGCGTGTCATCCCCCTCCTCTATACAAGAGACCCAGTACTTC	CASVSSPSSIQETQYF
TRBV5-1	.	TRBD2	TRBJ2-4	TGCGCCAGCAGCTTGGATGGTAGCGGGAGAACCAAAAACATTCAGTACTTC	CASSLDGSGRTKNIQYF
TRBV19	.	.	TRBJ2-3	TGTGCCAGTAGTATAGCGGGAGCCACAGATACGCAGTATTTT	CASSIAGATDTQYF
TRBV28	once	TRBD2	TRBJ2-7	TGTGCCAGCAGTCCCCGACCGGGACTAGCGGGAAAAGAGCAGTACTTC	CASSPRPGLAGKEQYF
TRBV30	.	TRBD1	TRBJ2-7	TGTGCCTGGAGCCCTCGTCTGTGGGGACAGAGGATAGGGGAGCAGTACTTC	CAWSPRLWGQRIGEQYF
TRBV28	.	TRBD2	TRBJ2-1	TGTGCCAGCAGTTTTGGCCCGGGACTAGCGGGTTACAATGAGCAGTTCTTC	CASSFGPGLAGYNEQFF
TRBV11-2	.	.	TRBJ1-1	TGTGCCAGCAGCCCTGTAGGGTCTTTGAAAGCTTTCTTT	CASSPVGSLKAFF
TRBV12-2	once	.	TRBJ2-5	TGTGCAAGTCGCTTAGTAGACAGGGGCGGCGAGACCCAGTACTTC	CASRLVDRGGETQYF
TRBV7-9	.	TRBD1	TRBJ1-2	TGCGCCAGCAGCCAAGCGACAGGGCGAAACTATGGCTACACCTTC	CASSQATGRNYGYTF
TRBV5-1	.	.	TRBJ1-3	TGCGCCAGCAGCTCGGGGACATTAGGAGGAAACACCATATATTTT	CASSSGTLGGNTIYF
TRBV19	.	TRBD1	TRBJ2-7	TGTGCCAGTAGTATGGTGGGACAGGGGGCCGACGAGCAGTACTTC	CASSMVGQGADEQYF
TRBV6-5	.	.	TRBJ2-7	TGTGCCAGCAGTTCCCCAAATCGGAGGCACGAGCAGTACTTC	CASSSPNRRHEQYF
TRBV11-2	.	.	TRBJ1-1	TGTGCCAGCAGAGTCGTAGGGCGGTGGAACACTGAAGCTTTCTTT	CASRVVGRWNTEAFF
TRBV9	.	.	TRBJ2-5	TGTGCCAGCAGCGTAGCTGGGGGGGCGCCGGGTGAGACCCAGTACTTC	CASSVAGGAPGETQYF
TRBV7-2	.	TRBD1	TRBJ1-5	TGTGCCAGCAGCCAGGCAGGGGGAGGCGAACCCCAGCATTTT	CASSQAGGGEPQHF
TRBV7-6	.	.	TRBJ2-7	TGTGCCAGCAGCTCGCAGACTGGATTTCAGCAGTACTTC	CASSSQTGFQQYF
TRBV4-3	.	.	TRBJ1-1	TGCGCCAGCGCACCGGGGGGGCGCGGGACTGAAGCTTTCTTT	CASAPGGRGTEAFF
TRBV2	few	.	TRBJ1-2	TGTGCCAGCAGGGGGTTCGGCCGAATCGGCTACACCTTC	CASRGFGRIGYTF
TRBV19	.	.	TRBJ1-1	TGTGCCAGTAGTATTCCATGGGGGGCTGGGACTGAAGCTTTCTTT	CASSIPWGAGTEAFF
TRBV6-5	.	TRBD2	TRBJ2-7	TGTGCCAGCAGGAGAACTAGCGGGGGAGCCTACGAGCAGTACTTC	CASRRTSGGAYEQYF
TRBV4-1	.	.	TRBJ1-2	TGCGCCAGCAGCCAAGAAGAGGTAGGGGGCTATGGCTACACCTTC	CASSQEEVGGYGYTF
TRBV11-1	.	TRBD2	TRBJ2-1	TGTGCCAGCAGGAAAGAGGCTAGCGGGTTCAATGAGCAGTTCTTC	CASRKEASGFNEQFF
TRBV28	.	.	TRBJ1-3	TGTGCCAGCCTTCGAGGGCGAACTCAAAACACCATATATTTT	CASLRGRTQNTIYF
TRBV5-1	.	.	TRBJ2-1	TGCGCCAGCAGCTCCCGGGGCATCGGGTACAATGAGCAGTTCTTC	CASSSRGIGYNEQFF